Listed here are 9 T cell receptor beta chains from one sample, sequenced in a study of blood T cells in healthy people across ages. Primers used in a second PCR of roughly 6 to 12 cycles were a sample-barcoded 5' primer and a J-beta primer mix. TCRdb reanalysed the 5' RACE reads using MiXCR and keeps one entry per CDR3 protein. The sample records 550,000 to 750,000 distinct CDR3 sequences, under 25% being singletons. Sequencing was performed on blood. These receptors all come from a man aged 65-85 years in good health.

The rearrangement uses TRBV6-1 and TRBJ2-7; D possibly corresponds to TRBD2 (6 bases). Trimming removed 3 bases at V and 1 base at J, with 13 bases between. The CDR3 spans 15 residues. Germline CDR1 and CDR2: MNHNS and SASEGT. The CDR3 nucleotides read TGTGCCAGCAGTGAGGCGGGGCGCGCTTCCTACGAGCAGTACTTC. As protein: CASSEAGRASYEQYF.

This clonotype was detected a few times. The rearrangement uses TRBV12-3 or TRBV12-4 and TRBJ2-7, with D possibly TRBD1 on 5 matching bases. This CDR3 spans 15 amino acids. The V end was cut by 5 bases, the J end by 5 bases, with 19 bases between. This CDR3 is CASSPDRVLGHEQYF. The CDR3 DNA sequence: TGTGCCAGCAGTCCCGACCGGGTCCTGGGGCACGAGCAGTACTTC.

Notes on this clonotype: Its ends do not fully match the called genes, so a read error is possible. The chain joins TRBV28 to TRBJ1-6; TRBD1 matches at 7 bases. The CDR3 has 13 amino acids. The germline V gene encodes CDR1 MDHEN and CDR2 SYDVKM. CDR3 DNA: TGTGCCAGCACGGGACAGAACCCGGGGAGACCGCTCTTT. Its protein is CASTGQNPGRPLF.

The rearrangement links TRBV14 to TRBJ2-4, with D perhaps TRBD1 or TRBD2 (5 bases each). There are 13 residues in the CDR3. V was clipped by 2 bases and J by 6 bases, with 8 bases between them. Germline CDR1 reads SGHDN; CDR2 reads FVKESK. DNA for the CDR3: TGTGCCAGCAGCCAACCGGGACCAAACATTCAGTACTTC. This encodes CASSQPGPNIQYF.

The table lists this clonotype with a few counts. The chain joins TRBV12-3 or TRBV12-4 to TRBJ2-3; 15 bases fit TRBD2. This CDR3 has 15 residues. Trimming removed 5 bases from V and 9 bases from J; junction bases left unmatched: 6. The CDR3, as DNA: TGTGCCAGCAGTCCTCCGGGACTAGCGGGAGGAACGCAGTATTTT. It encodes CASSPPGLAGGTQYF.

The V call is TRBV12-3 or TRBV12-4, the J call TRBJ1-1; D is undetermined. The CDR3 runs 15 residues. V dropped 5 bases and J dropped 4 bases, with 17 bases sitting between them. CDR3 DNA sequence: TGTGCCAGCAGTCCCACTCCGGCCCGAGGCACTGAAGCTTTCTTT. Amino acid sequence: CASSPTPARGTEAFF.

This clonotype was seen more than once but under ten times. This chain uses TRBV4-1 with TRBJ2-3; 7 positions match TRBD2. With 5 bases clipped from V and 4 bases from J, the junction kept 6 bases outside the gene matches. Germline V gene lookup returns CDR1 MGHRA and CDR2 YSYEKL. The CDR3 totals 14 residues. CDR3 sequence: CASSLWTSSDTQYF. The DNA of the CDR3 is TGCGCCAGCAGCTTATGGACTAGTTCAGATACGCAGTATTTT.

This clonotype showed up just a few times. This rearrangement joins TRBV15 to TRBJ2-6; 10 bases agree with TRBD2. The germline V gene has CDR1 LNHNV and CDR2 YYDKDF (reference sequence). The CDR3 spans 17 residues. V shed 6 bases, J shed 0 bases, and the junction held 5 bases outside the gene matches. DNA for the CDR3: TGTGCCACCAGAAGCGGGAGGGTTCCCTCTGGGGCCAACGTCCTGACTTTC. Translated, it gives CATRSGRVPSGANVLTF.

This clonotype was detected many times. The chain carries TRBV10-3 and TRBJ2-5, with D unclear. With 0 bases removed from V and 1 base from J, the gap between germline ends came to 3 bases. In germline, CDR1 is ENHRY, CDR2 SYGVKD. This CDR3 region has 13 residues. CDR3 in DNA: TGTGCCATCAGTGAGTCCACCCAAGAGACCCAGTACTTC. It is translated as CAISESTQETQYF.